The 15 T cell receptor beta chains below come from one sample, sequenced in a study of T cell repertoires in cytomegalovirus infection (dated by TCRdb to between 2018 and 2021). No antigen has been assigned to these receptors. TCRdb records Illumina HiSeq 1500 as the sequencer. TCRdb redid the processing of the public reads, applying fastp at Q25 and MiXCR, and retained in-frame beta chains. Duplicate CDR3 protein sequences are folded into a single record with the most common DNA and genes. Recorded for this sample are about 570,000 distinct CDR3 sequences; under 45% of them occurred a single time. The ten largest clonotypes hold around 48% of the sample. The treatment or condition label, read with the paper, signifies: in vitro stimulation with specific CMV peptide epitopes to enrich CMV-specific T cells. The sample here was cultured PBMCs, taken from culture after CMV antigen stimulation. These TCRs come from a human donor in good health (CMV status not recorded). Some clones in this sample may be carry-over from other donors' samples.

The chain couples TRBV2 to TRBJ2-1; 7 nucleotides match TRBD2. Germline CDR1 SNHLY, CDR2 FYNNEI. J lost 7 bases, V lost 6 bases, and 6 bases had no gene match. The CDR3 is made up of 13 amino acids. This CDR3 is CASSAGLENEQFF. The CDR3 DNA follows: TGTGCCAGCAGCGCCGGACTAGAAAATGAGCAGTTCTTC.

CDR3 residues: CASRGQGTNEQYF. CDR3 bases: TGTGCCAGTAGGGGCCAGGGGACAAACGAGCAGTACTTC. The chain carries TRBV19 and TRBJ2-7, with a possible D match to TRBD1 (6 bases). Between the trimmed V and J ends, which lost 6 bases and 5 bases, there was a span of 14 bases. The CDR3 spans 13 residues. The germline gives CDR1 LNHDA, CDR2 SQIVND (reference sequence).

To note about this clonotype: As the CDR3 is not closed by the conserved phenylalanine or tryptophan, this likely results from a read error. The CDR3 protein is CASSWRQINQPQHY. The CDR3 nucleotides read TGTGCCAGCAGTTGGAGACAGATCAATCAGCCCCAGCATTAT. The rearrangement joins TRBV6-8 to TRBJ1-5, with D tentatively TRBD1 (5 bases). Germline V CDR1 and CDR2: MNHGY, SAAAGT. The CDR3 totals 14 residues. The V and J ends lost 4 bases and 3 bases respectively, with 10 bases between them.

The chain uses TRBV6-5 and TRBJ1-1; 10 positions agree with TRBD1. Losses at the gene ends were 6 bases for V and 4 bases for J; bases not matched to a gene: 8. In germline, CDR1 is MNHEY, CDR2 SVGAGI. CDR3 length: 15 residues. CDR3 amino acids: CASSRQGADVTEAFF. CDR3 sequence (DNA): TGTGCCAGCAGCCGACAGGGGGCCGACGTCACTGAAGCTTTCTTT.

This clonotype was observed a single time. V and J are TRBV2 and TRBJ2-7; 10 nucleotides align to TRBD2. Germline assignment: CDR1 SNHLY and CDR2 FYNNEI. CDR3 length: 13 residues. V lost 8 bases, J lost 4 bases, and 5 bases stayed unmatched. Here the CDR3 reads CASPLAGAYEQYF. As DNA, the CDR3 is TGTGCCAGCCCCCTAGCGGGGGCTTACGAGCAGTACTTC.

V is TRBV19 and J is TRBJ2-2, with 9 bases matching TRBD1. Germline V CDR1 and CDR2: LNHDA, SQIVND (reference sequence). The CDR3 has 15 amino acids. J was trimmed by 5 bases and V by 7 bases; bases with no gene match: 8. CDR3 nucleotide sequence: TGTGCCAGTACAGGGACAGGGACTGGGACCGGGGAGCTGTTTTTT. Protein sequence: CASTGTGTGTGELFF.

This clonotype was detected only a few times. V is TRBV7-2 and J is TRBJ2-7; possibly TRBD2 for D (6 bases). The germline V and J ends were trimmed by 5 bases and 0 bases, with 11 bases remaining between them. CDR3 length: 14 amino acids. Germline loops: CDR1 SGHTA, CDR2 FQGNSA. The CDR3 DNA is TGTGCCAGCAGCCCGGGACTTTTCTCCTACGAGCAGTACTTC. Its translation: CASSPGLFSYEQYF.

V usage is TRBV28 and J usage is TRBJ2-3; either TRBD1 or TRBD2 may supply D (5 bases each). Germline V lookup: CDR1 MDHEN, CDR2 SYDVKM. Trimming cost V 2 bases and J 3 bases, with 9 bases left between them. The CDR3 runs to 14 residues. CDR3 residues: CASSLTGLTDTQYF. The DNA for the CDR3 is TGTGCCAGCAGTTTAACGGGGCTTACAGATACGCAGTATTTT.

The V gene is TRBV28, the J gene TRBJ2-7; 9 bases are shared with TRBD2. Germline V gene lookup returns CDR1 MDHEN and CDR2 SYDVKM. The CDR3 spans 14 residues. V trimming: 10 bases; J trimming: 3 bases; junction bases outside the gene matches: 10. DNA of the CDR3: TGTGCCACGCGGGGGGGTAATATTGTCTACGAGCAGTACTTC. Translating gives CATRGGNIVYEQYF.

The chain links TRBV12-3 or TRBV12-4 to TRBJ1-4; no clear D. CDR3 length: 14 residues. The V and J ends lost 6 bases and 4 bases respectively, with 12 bases between them. CDR3 sequence: CASRERSLNEKLFF. The CDR3 region has the DNA TGTGCCAGCAGGGAGAGGTCCCTTAATGAAAAACTGTTTTTT.

The V call is TRBV6-1, the J call TRBJ1-1; the D gene is possibly TRBD1 (5 bases). V gave up 1 base and J gave up 3 bases, with 9 bases separating them. The CDR3 spans 14 residues. Germline V gene sequence: CDR1 MNHNS, CDR2 SASEGT. Here the CDR3 reads CASSEVLGDTEAFF. CDR3 sequence (DNA): TGTGCCAGCAGTGAAGTTCTGGGGGACACTGAAGCTTTCTTT.

V usage is TRBV6-5 and J usage is TRBJ2-7; D perhaps matches TRBD1 (6 bases). CDR3 length: 14 amino acids. Trimming took off 6 bases at V and 5 bases at J, with 17 bases between the two ends. Germline V gene sequence: CDR1 MNHEY, CDR2 SVGAGI. The CDR3 nucleotides read TGTGCCAGCAGACGACACAGGGTTTTGGACGAGCAGTACTTC. Translating it yields CASRRHRVLDEQYF.

This clonotype came up a few times. The CDR3 DNA reads TGCGCCAGCAGCCCTCGGGCCCTGAGCTCCTACAATGAGCAGTTCTTC. This sequence encodes CASSPRALSSYNEQFF. V and J are TRBV4-1 and TRBJ2-1; D not resolved. V lost 4 bases, J lost 0 bases, and 13 bases lay in between. This CDR3 contains 16 residues. Per the germline V gene, CDR1 is MGHRA and CDR2 is YSYEKL.

This clonotype was seen a few times. The rearrangement links TRBV2 to TRBJ2-3, with 8 bases aligning to TRBD2. Germline V gene data show CDR1 as SNHLY and CDR2 as FYNNEI. Losses at the gene ends were 7 bases for V and 2 bases for J; bases not matched to a gene: 17. The CDR3 has 18 amino acids. The CDR3 loop is CASTSDPRGSGTTDTQYF. The CDR3 nucleotides are TGTGCCAGCACCTCAGATCCGAGGGGTAGCGGGACCACAGATACGCAGTATTTT.

The V and J genes are TRBV5-4 and TRBJ2-3, with a possible D match to TRBD2 (6 bases). Germline assignment: CDR1 SGHNT and CDR2 YYREEE (reference sequence). CDR3 length equals 15 residues. The V end was cut by 4 bases, the J end by 2 bases, with 14 bases between. The CDR3 loop reads CASSPEWTTTDTQYF. The CDR3 nucleotides are TGTGCCAGCAGCCCTGAGTGGACTACCACAGATACGCAGTATTTT.